Included here is one TCR beta chain sequence, with context. This clone's antigen is unknown. Qualities for individual bases were not recorded, and no much larger clone is one base off. These data are taken from a study of blood T cell repertoires in COVID-19 (dated by TCRdb to 2020 to 2021). Some background on the complete study: Samples from collaborators originated in the United States, Italy and Spain and spanned both the acute and convalescent phases of COVID-19. Sample metadata almost always included a de-identified subject ID, COVID-19 status, age in years and sex. The repertoires were released in a freely available public database meant as a resource for research on the immune response to SARS-CoV-2. The samples were drawn from two sources: the first 160 participants of the ongoing ImmuneRACE study, and about 1,300 subjects contributed by 6 global collaborators. Where available, HLA class I and class II types were obtained from metadata supplied by the sample provider rather than from assay-based typing. Subjects who had been exposed to COVID-19, were actively infected with it, or had recovered from it provided the deeply sampled blood TCRbeta repertoires that made up the dataset. The material from the prospective study consisted of cDNA or gDNA derived from T cells, B-cell-depleted T cells, or PBMCs.

TCRbeta CDR3 regions were amplified from genomic DNA using the immunoSEQ Assay, a bias-controlled multiplex PCR. In the source study's methods: Nucleated cell counts per sample were estimated from amplification of reference gene primers within the assay. To quantify the absolute abundance of each unique TCRbeta CDR3 rearrangement, sequence reads were collapsed and filtered. For each sample, productive Simpson clonality was calculated as the square root of Simpson's diversity index over productive rearrangements. TCRdb's version of the immuneACCESS table is confined to in-frame rearrangements and falls short of the full clone set. An unresolved V gene accounts for under half of the shortfall where checked; the remainder is of unknown origin. That table supplies the V and J calls and clone size; D and trimming were determined from the DNA. The sample yields about 150,000 clones; nearly 80% were counted once. Together, the top ten hold roughly 1.8% of the sample.

Spanning cysteine to phenylalanine, the CDR3 consists of 13 amino acids. This entry keeps only the CDR3 DNA: 39 bases, framed from base 1. The germline V gene encodes CDR1 MNHEY and CDR2 SMNVEV (reference sequence). Between the V and J ends, shortened by 3 bases and 6 bases respectively, the junction contains 11 bases. Each collaborating institution followed its own protocols to collect whole blood in K2EDTA tubes. For TCRbeta analysis, collaborators shipped samples as frozen whole blood, isolated PBMCs, or DNA extracted from either of those sample types. What the work shows at the level of the full study, not this receptor alone: The amount of clinical and demographic metadata varied by source and participant and was provided uncurated.

The chain is assembled from TRBV27 and TRBJ1-2, and perhaps TRBD1 as D gene, on 6 matching bases. The receptor's source is a man older than 75 with acute or convalescent COVID-19. The material sequenced was peripheral blood. The DNA reads TGTGCCAGCAGTTTCAGGGAGGGGGATGGCTACACCTTC. Its product reads: CASSFREGDGYTF.